The following is a T cell receptor beta chain sequence with its context. This clone was seen a few times. Its antigen target is currently unknown. The record has no base qualities; no much larger clone is one base away. This entry comes from a study of T cell responses to AZD1222 COVID-19 vaccine (dated by TCRdb to about 2021). The study in broad terms: TCR sequencing was performed for 230 to 250 trial participants, of whom some 200 were given two doses of AZD1222 and around 26 were given two doses of MenACWY control vaccine. Trial participants were enrolled by age into 18-55, 56-69 and 70-plus year subgroups, with around 150, 28 and 57 TCR-sequenced participants respectively. General conclusions and limits of the study: Most participants were white British and females outnumbered males, and the authors suggested that clonal diversity may have been underestimated. Reportedly, almost half of the unique spike-specific TCRs recognized epitopes lying outside the regions that are mutated in the B.1.351 and B.1.1.7 variants. Conclusions about previously exposed vaccinees were limited because only six or seven AZD1222 recipients were SARS-CoV-2 seropositive at baseline. The 56-69-year group was small, and its depth increase did not reach significance, likely because of low power. After two AZD1222 doses, both the breadth and the depth of spike-specific TCRs were significantly higher than at day 0 and than in MenACWY recipients. Vaccine-associated CD4 TCRs spanned the whole spike protein, with dominant responses in regions 160-218 and 743-854. Because no day 14 peak-response samples were available, the repertoires could be characterized only after the peak T cell response.

Reading the label with the study, this specimen's time point is: sample from adult after SARS-CoV-2 infection, after symptom onset. A couple of convalescent COVID-19 patients, sampled after symptom onset from adults with prior SARS-CoV-2 infection, were also TCR-sequenced for comparison. The CDR3 regions of human TCRbeta chains were subjected to immunosequencing. The paper's processing steps were these. TCRs in the repertoires were matched against a reference library of SARS-CoV-2-specific TCRs that had been generated with the MIRA antigen-specificity platform. Breadth was defined as the fraction of unique TCRs that were SARS-CoV-2-associated, and depth was defined as the fraction of total T cells that were SARS-CoV-2-associated. Using the MIRA data, each spike-specific TCR was mapped to the spike region that the TCR reacts to and placed in a CD4 or CD8 class. Log10-transformed breadth and depth values were compared by one-way ANOVA with Sidak's multiple comparisons tests. TCRdb took this table from immuneACCESS and kept in-frame rearrangements with V and J called. Such tables lack part of the clones; where checked against another copy, unresolved V genes explain under half of the gap, and the rest is unexplained. V, J and clone size are taken as reported in that table, and D and trimming were inferred from the DNA itself. The table for this sample lists 140,000 to 150,000 clones; just under 95% of them were counted only once. The ten largest clones capture approximately 12% of the sample.

The CDR3 holds 18 amino acids from the cysteine to the phenylalanine. Only the CDR3 portion is preserved as DNA: 54 bases, with reading frame beginning at the first base. V lost 5 bases and J lost 3 bases, and the count of bases not matched to a germline gene is 14. CDR1 and CDR2, per the germline V gene, are MDHEN and SYDVKM. The material sequenced was peripheral blood, taken after recovery from COVID-19. This receptor chain uses TRBV28 and TRBJ2-2, with TRBD2 identical over 8 junction bases. The TCR originated in an adult who had recovered from COVID-19. The CDR3 has the sequence CASSSPLDPTSDTGELFF. Here is the DNA: TGTGCCAGCAGTAGTCCACTAGACCCGACTAGCGACACCGGGGAGCTGTTTTTT.